Listed here is a single T cell receptor (beta chain). These data come from a study of blood T cell repertoires in COVID-19. Study-wide context: T cells, B-cell-depleted T cells, or PBMCs provided the cDNA or gDNA that served as material.

Assay used: immunoSEQ multiplex PCR; TCRdb lists only in-frame clones, some missing. The table shows roughly 260,000 clones, with roughly 87% occurring only once. The CDR3 spans 16 residues. V was clipped by 0 bases and J by 1 base, with 15 bases between them. Germline V gene data show CDR1 as SQVTM and CDR2 as ANQGSEA. The J gene is TRBJ1-1, the V gene TRBV29-1; tentatively, D is TRBD1 (6 bases). Specimen: peripheral blood. The TCR sequence derives from a woman aged 45 to 65 who had recovered from COVID-19. CDR3 amino acids: CSVEDWLGAANTEAFF. CDR3 in DNA: TGCAGCGTTGAAGATTGGTTGGGGGCAGCGAACACTGAAGCTTTCTTT.